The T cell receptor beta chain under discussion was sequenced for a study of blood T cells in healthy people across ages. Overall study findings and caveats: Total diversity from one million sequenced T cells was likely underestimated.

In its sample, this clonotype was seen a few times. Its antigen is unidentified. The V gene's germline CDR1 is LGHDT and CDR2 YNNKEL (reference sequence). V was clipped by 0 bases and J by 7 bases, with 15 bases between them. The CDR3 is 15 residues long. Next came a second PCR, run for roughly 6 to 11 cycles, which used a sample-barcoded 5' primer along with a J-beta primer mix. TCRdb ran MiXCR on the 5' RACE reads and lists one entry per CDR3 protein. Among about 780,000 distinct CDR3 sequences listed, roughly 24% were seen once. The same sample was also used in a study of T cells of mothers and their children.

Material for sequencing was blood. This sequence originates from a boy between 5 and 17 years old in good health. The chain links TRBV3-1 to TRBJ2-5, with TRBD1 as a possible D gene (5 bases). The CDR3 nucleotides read TGTGCCAGCAGCCAAGATGACTCAGGGCTAGGGACCCAGTACTTC. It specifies CASSQDDSGLGTQYF.